The present T cell receptor (beta chain) was sequenced within a study of early T cells in non-severe SARS-CoV-2 infection. Study information: Sequencing of unsorted whole blood was done on bulk RNA, leaving chains unpaired.

This clonotype is labeled as medium-sized. Antigen specificity is unknown. Attachment of unique molecular identifiers to individual cDNA molecules was performed. TCRdb reprocessed the 5' RACE reads with MiXCR, giving one entry per CDR3 protein. The sample has about 30,000 distinct CDR3 sequences; roughly 4.9% are singletons. Broader study findings: The VDJdb matching leaned toward anti-spike CD8 responses and overlooked private and CD4 specificities.

Germline CDR1 SGHRS, CDR2 YFSETQ. This CDR3 region has 13 residues. The V gene end was trimmed by 4 bases and the J gene end by 4 bases; junction bases not matched to a gene: 4. This receptor was obtained from an adult who was a healthcare worker with PCR-confirmed SARS-CoV-2 infection or an uninfected control (not recorded which). The chain carries TRBV5-1 and TRBJ1-1, with 7 bases lining up with TRBD1. The sample consisted of whole blood. CDR3 in amino acids: CASSTQGSTEAFF. The CDR3 DNA sequence: TGCGCCAGCAGCACACAGGGGAGCACTGAAGCTTTCTTT.